This T cell receptor (beta chain) was profiled in a study of blood T cell repertoires in COVID-19. About this clone itself: The sample has other DNA sequences that encode this CDR3 too.

Generated by immunoSEQ multiplex PCR, the TCRdb table keeps only in-frame clones and is missing some. Of about 320,000 clones in the sample, around nine tenths were seen once. Sample: PBMCs or T cells enriched from blood (not recorded which). The receptor was isolated from a man aged 55 to 70 who had recovered from COVID-19.

This CDR3 is CASSSQGNTGELFF. CDR3 in DNA: TGTGCCAGCAGCTCCCAGGGGAACACCGGGGAGCTGTTTTTT. The V call is TRBV7-3, the J call TRBJ2-2, with D possibly being TRBD1 (5 bases). This CDR3 has 14 residues. With 4 bases removed from V and 1 base from J, the gap between germline ends came to 7 bases. Germline loops: CDR1 SGHTA, CDR2 FQGTGA.